These 28 T cell receptor beta chains were all obtained from the same sample, sequenced in a study of CD8+ T cells in alopecia areata. Reverse transcribed after extraction, RNA yielded cDNA as the sequencing template. Libraries were prepared by immunoSEQ multiplex PCR; TCRdb keeps only in-frame clonotypes and omits some of them. Listed for the sample are about 270,000 clones, none seen a single time. Using CD4, CD8alpha, NKG2D, NKG2ACE and other markers, pooled cutaneous lymph node cells were sorted. The sequencing input was CD4+ T cells sorted from a lymph node. Receptor source: a C3H/HeJ mouse with alopecia areata. Strain haplotype (MHC): H2-k.

Concerning this clone: The gene symbols are mouse symbols. From the germline J gene comes the end of the CDR3, since the read stops 4 residues before it. Other DNA variants within this sample encode the same CDR3. The chain carries TRBV1 and TRBJ2-4, with D possibly being TRBD2 (5 bases). This CDR3 region has 14 residues. Germline V gene sequence: CDR1 NSQYPW, CDR2 LRSPGD (reference sequence). Deletions cut 1 base from V and 0 bases from J, with 5 bases between. CDR3 loop: CTCSAAGSQNTLYF. Partial CDR3 DNA: TGCACCTGCAGTGCAGCTGGGAGTCAAAAC.

Concerning this clone: Mouse germline and gene names are used. The CDR3 extends 4 residues past the end of the read, so its final part is completed from the germline J gene. This chain joins TRBV13-1 and TRBJ2-3; 9 bases are shared with TRBD2. Germline CDR1 is NSHNY and CDR2 is SYGAGN. The CDR3 is made up of 17 amino acids. The V and J ends lost 1 base and 0 bases, in that order; junction bases with no gene match: 6. The CDR3 reads CASSDPGLGTSAETLYF. The CDR3 bases that were read are TGTGCCAGCAGTGATCCCGGACTGGGGACTAGTGCAGAA.

This clone has just a few counts. All gene names here are mouse names. CDR3 amino acids: CASSQEGMRSPLYF. The part of the CDR3 DNA that was read is TGTGCCAGCAGCCAAGAGGGGATGCGGTCGCCC. This chain joins TRBV5 and TRBJ1-6; D gene ambiguous. The read terminates 3 residues ahead of where the CDR3 ends, so the germline J gene completes it. TRBJ1-6 is treated as an ORF (open reading frame) with a function not yet certain. V was shortened by 0 bases and J by 10 bases, with 10 bases between the two germline ends. This CDR3 has 14 residues. Germline V lookup: CDR1 LGHNA, CDR2 YNLKQL (reference sequence).

This clone has more than one count but fewer than ten. Gene names follow the mouse nomenclature. Coverage ceases 4 residues before the CDR3 finishes, and the germline J gene fills in the end. Other DNA sequences in the sample encode the same CDR3. The V and J genes are TRBV1 and TRBJ1-2; D is ambiguous. This CDR3 spans 14 amino acids. Germline values: CDR1 NSQYPW, CDR2 LRSPGD (reference sequence). The V end lost 1 base, the J end lost 0 bases, and 6 bases lay between the germline ends. Partial CDR3 DNA: TGCACCTGCAGTGCAGGAGGGTCAAACTCC. The encoded protein is CTCSAGGSNS. The whole CDR3 protein is CTCSAGGSNSDYTF.

As regards this clone: The gene names here belong to mouse. The missing CDR3 end, 4 residues past where the read stops, is filled in from the germline J gene. The rearrangement links TRBV13-1 to TRBJ2-4, with TRBD2 matching 10 bases. The CDR3 runs 16 residues. J lost 0 bases, V lost 3 bases, and 4 bases had no gene match. The germline gives CDR1 NSHNY, CDR2 SYGAGN. The sequenced CDR3 bases are TGTGCCAGCAGTGCCGGACTGGGGGCTAGTCAAAAC. This gives the protein CASSAGLGASQN. The complete CDR3 protein is CASSAGLGASQNTLYF.

This clone was detected only a few times. Gene names are mouse gene names. The read finishes 4 residues shy of the CDR3 end, and the germline J gene is used to complete it. This rearrangement joins TRBV5 to TRBJ2-3; no clear D. The CDR3 covers 14 residues. Germline V gene data show CDR1 as LGHNA and CDR2 as YNLKQL (reference sequence). V lost 3 bases and J 0 bases, leaving 7 bases between the germline ends. CDR3 in amino acids: CASSQENSAETLYF. CDR3 DNA (partial): TGTGCCAGCAGCCAGGAAAATAGTGCAGAA.

This clone was observed a handful of times. All gene names here are mouse names. Read coverage stops 4 residues before the CDR3 terminus; the germline J gene supplies the remainder. The gene calls are TRBV13-3 and TRBJ2-2, with a possible D match to TRBD1 (5 bases). This CDR3 spans 15 amino acids. Trimming took off 1 base at V and 2 bases at J, with 9 bases between the two ends. Looked up from germline, CDR1 is NNHDY and CDR2 is SYVADS. The CDR3 bases that were read are TGTGCCAGCAGTGATCTGGACATCAACACCGGG. Translated, it gives CASSDLDINTG. The full CDR3 reads CASSDLDINTGQLYF.

To note about this clone: Any gene name here is a mouse gene name. The read terminates 4 residues before the CDR3 end, so the remaining end is supplied by the germline J gene. Other nucleotide sequences from this sample produce the same CDR3. J is TRBJ2-7 and V is TRBV19; 8 bases are a match to TRBD2. The CDR3 is made up of 14 amino acids. V shed 1 base, J shed 1 base, and the junction held 1 base outside the gene matches. From germline, CDR1 is FNHDT and CDR2 SITEND (reference sequence). CDR3: CASSIPGGSYEQYF. The part of the CDR3 DNA that was read is TGTGCCAGCAGTATACCTGGGGGGTCCTAT.

As to this clone: The genes are named according to mouse. The CDR3 goes on 4 residues after the read ends, and that part is filled in from the germline J gene. Other DNA sequences in the same sample also yield this CDR3. This rearrangement joins TRBV13-2 to TRBJ2-5; 9 bases are a match to TRBD2. Germline V gives CDR1 NNHNN, CDR2 SYGAGS (reference sequence). Trimming cost V 2 bases and J 3 bases; bases outside gene matches: 1. The CDR3 is 14 residues long. CDR3 protein: CASGEGLGQDTQYF. The DNA read from the CDR3 is TGTGCCAGCGGTGAGGGACTGGGTCAAGAC.

In this sample, this clone turned up a few times. Each gene name is a mouse one. The read falls 4 residues short of the CDR3 end, and the missing part is taken from the germline J gene. The chain recombines TRBV5 with TRBJ1-1; D unresolved. Germline lookup yields CDR1 LGHNA and CDR2 YNLKQL (reference sequence). CDR3 length: 12 residues. With 4 bases removed from V and 0 bases from J, the gap between germline ends came to 3 bases. CDR3 DNA (partial): TGTGCCAGCAGCCCCTCAAACACA. Protein: CASSPSNT. The full CDR3 is CASSPSNTEVFF.

Worth noting for this clone: Gene names denote mouse genes. The read stops 4 residues short of the end of the CDR3; the missing end is completed from the germline J gene. The sample has other DNA sequences that encode this CDR3 too. The chain joins TRBV14 to TRBJ2-1, with TRBD1 matching over 9 bases. The CDR3 has 14 amino acids. With V trimmed by 5 bases and J by 3 bases, 3 bases remained unmatched. CDR1 SGHDT and CDR2 FRDEAV come from the germline V gene. The CDR3 spells CASRPTGGYAEQFF. The sequenced part of the CDR3 DNA is TGTGCCAGCAGACCGACAGGGGGCTATGCT.

Worth noting for this clone: These gene names are mouse names. The read terminates 4 residues ahead of where the CDR3 ends, so the germline J gene completes it. The rearrangement uses TRBV13-1 and TRBJ2-2; 7 nucleotides align to TRBD1. Germline loops: CDR1 NSHNY, CDR2 SYGAGN. The CDR3 consists of 15 residues. The V gene end was trimmed by 2 bases and the J gene end by 3 bases; junction bases not matched to a gene: 4. This CDR3 reads CASSETGMDTGQLYF. The DNA read from the CDR3 is TGTGCCAGCAGTGAGACAGGGATGGACACCGGG.

A remark on this clone: The genes and germline here are from mouse. Coverage ceases 4 residues before the CDR3 finishes, and the germline J gene fills in the end. This chain joins TRBV13-1 and TRBJ2-3, with a weak D call TRBD2 (5 bases). Germline V gene sequence: CDR1 NSHNY, CDR2 SYGAGN. This CDR3 has 14 residues. With 4 bases removed from V and 1 base from J, the gap between germline ends came to 10 bases. The covered CDR3 bases are TGTGCCAGCAGTTTGGGGTGGGGTGCAGAA. Amino acid sequence: CASSLGWGAE. The complete CDR3 reads CASSLGWGAETLYF.

A remark on this clone: Germline and genes: mouse. Coverage ceases 4 residues before the CDR3 finishes, and the germline J gene fills in the end. Distinct nucleotide sequences in the sample also encode this CDR3. The chain has TRBV19 and TRBJ2-5; possible D gene TRBD2, 5 bases. V lost 2 bases and J 0 bases, leaving 7 bases between the germline ends. CDR1 and CDR2 from the germline V gene are FNHDT and SITEND (reference sequence). This CDR3 has 14 amino acids. Partial CDR3 DNA: TGTGCCAGCAGTATCCTGGGAAACCAAGAC. This encodes CASSILGNQD. The whole CDR3 reads CASSILGNQDTQYF. The full variable domain, completed using reference TRBV19 and TRBJ2-5, is GGIITQTPKFLIGQEGQKLTLKCQQNFNHDTMYWYRQDSGKGLRLIYYSITENDLQKGDLSEGYDASREKKSSFSLTVTSAQKNEMAVFLCASSILGNQDTQYFGPGTRLLVL.

In this sample, this clone turned up a few times. Gene labels here are mouse ones. The read stops 4 residues short of the end of the CDR3; the missing end is completed from the germline J gene. Other DNA variants within this sample encode the same CDR3. This chain links TRBV1 with TRBJ2-1; 8 bases agree with TRBD1. Trimming removed 0 bases from V and 4 bases from J; junction bases left unmatched: 2. The CDR3 spans 15 residues. The V gene's germline CDR1 is NSQYPW and CDR2 LRSPGD (reference sequence). The CDR3 loop reads CTCSAETGGYAEQFF. The CDR3 DNA, read in part, is TGCACCTGCAGTGCAGAAACAGGGGGTTATGCT. Variable domain in full (rest from reference TRBV1 and TRBJ2-1): VTLLEQNPRWRLVPRGQAVNLRCILKNSQYPWMSWYQQDLQKQLQWLFTLRSPGDKEVKSLPGADYLATRVTDTELRLQVANMSQGRTLYCTCSAETGGYAEQFFGPGTRLTVL.

Points on this clone: All gene names here are mouse names. The missing CDR3 end, 4 residues past where the read stops, is filled in from the germline J gene. Other DNA sequences within the sample encode an identical CDR3. The rearrangement joins TRBV5 to TRBJ2-5; 11 bases are shared with TRBD2. Germline V gives CDR1 LGHNA, CDR2 YNLKQL (reference sequence). The CDR3 spans 16 residues. After removal of 1 base from V and 0 bases from J, the junction contained 0 bases not matched to a gene. CDR3 DNA, as far as it was read: TGTGCCAGCAGCCAAGGGACTGGGGGGAACCAAGAC. Translating it yields CASSQGTGGNQD. The entire CDR3 protein is CASSQGTGGNQDTQYF.

As concerns this clone: Gene names and germline refer to mouse. The read stops 4 residues short of the end of the CDR3; the missing end is completed from the germline J gene. This chain uses TRBV13-2 with TRBJ2-3; TRBD1 agrees at 8 bases. Germline lookup yields CDR1 NNHNN and CDR2 SYGAGS (reference sequence). The V gene end was trimmed by 6 bases and the J gene end by 0 bases; junction bases not matched to a gene: 3. The CDR3 totals 14 residues. CDR3: CASAQGASAETLYF. The DNA read from the CDR3 is TGTGCCAGCGCCCAGGGGGCTAGTGCAGAA.

This clone has only a few counts. Any gene name here is a mouse gene name. The CDR3 is cut off 4 residues early in the read; its end comes from the germline J gene. V gene TRBV29 combines with J gene TRBJ1-1, with D perhaps matching TRBD1 (5 bases). This CDR3 has 11 amino acids. Germline-derived CDR1 and CDR2 are MSHET and SYDVDS. The chain's CDR3 is CASSSGSEVFF. The part of the CDR3 DNA that was read is TGTGCTAGCAGTTCAGGGTCA.

About this clone itself: Gene and germline names: mouse. From the germline J gene comes the end of the CDR3, since the read stops 4 residues before it. Other DNA sequences in the sample encode the same CDR3. The chain is built from TRBV13-3 and TRBJ2-3; D possibly corresponds to TRBD2 (6 bases). This CDR3 has 15 amino acids. V lost 2 bases to trimming and J lost 0 bases, with 10 bases between them. Germline V lookup: CDR1 NNHDY, CDR2 SYVADS. The CDR3 sequence is CASSDGWGSAETLYF. The covered CDR3 bases are TGTGCCAGCAGTGACGGCTGGGGAAGTGCAGAA.

This clone was seen a handful of times. Gene and germline names: mouse. The read finishes 3 residues shy of the CDR3 end, and the germline J gene is used to complete it. V gene TRBV13-1 combines with J gene TRBJ1-6; possible D gene TRBD1, 6 bases. TRBJ1-6 is recorded as an ORF, its role being uncertain. This CDR3 is 16 amino acids long. V lost 3 bases, J lost 0 bases, and 10 bases lay in between. The germline CDR1 and CDR2 sequences are NSHNY and SYGAGN. The CDR3 bases that were read are TGTGCCAGCAGTGCGCGACAGGTTTCCTATAATTCGCCC. Translation gives CASSARQVSYNSP. The whole CDR3 reads CASSARQVSYNSPLYF.

To note about this clone: Genes and germline are mouse. The read terminates 4 residues ahead of where the CDR3 ends, so the germline J gene completes it. This chain connects TRBV13-1 to TRBJ1-2, with D possibly matching TRBD1 (6 bases). V lost 10 bases and J 0 bases, leaving 10 bases between the germline ends. The CDR3 is made up of 12 amino acids. Germline V gives CDR1 NSHNY, CDR2 SYGAGN. CDR3 bases read: TGTGCCGGGGGACAAGCAAACTCC. Translation gives CAGGQANS. The entire CDR3 reads CAGGQANSDYTF.

A few counts support this clone. Gene names refer to mouse genes. The DNA ends 4 residues before the CDR3 does, and the rest of the CDR3 is filled in from the germline J gene. The V gene is TRBV13-3, the J gene TRBJ2-7; a possible D gene is TRBD1 (6 bases). The CDR3 is made up of 14 amino acids. The germline CDR1 and CDR2 sequences are NNHDY and SYVADS. Trimming removed 5 bases at V and 0 bases at J, with 12 bases between. The part of the CDR3 DNA that was read is TGTGCCAGCAGCCGGGACATGAGCTCCTAT. This codes for CASSRDMSSY. The full CDR3 reads CASSRDMSSYEQYF.

This clone turned up a few times. Gene labels here are mouse ones. The CDR3 extends 4 residues past the end of the read, so its final part is completed from the germline J gene. V usage is TRBV29 and J usage is TRBJ2-5, with 9 nucleotides matching TRBD2. Looked up from germline, CDR1 is MSHET and CDR2 is SYDVDS. CDR3 length equals 14 residues. The V gene end was trimmed by 4 bases and the J gene end by 3 bases; junction bases not matched to a gene: 2. The CDR3 loop is CASSSTGGQDTQYF. Partial CDR3 DNA: TGTGCTAGCAGTTCGACTGGGGGTCAAGAC.

This clone was detected only a few times. The genes and germline here are from mouse. The sequenced fragment ends 4 residues before the CDR3 boundary, so the rest is inferred from the germline J gene. Additional DNA sequences in this sample encode the identical CDR3. This chain joins TRBV17 and TRBJ2-7; 7 positions match TRBD2. CDR3 length equals 14 residues. Germline CDR1 is MNHDT and CDR2 is YYDKIL. J lost 0 bases, V lost 3 bases, and 2 bases had no gene match. The sequenced part of the CDR3 DNA is TGTGCTAGCAGTAGTGGGGGGAGCTCCTAT. Protein product: CASSSGGSSY. The full CDR3 protein is CASSSGGSSYEQYF.

In regard to this clone: Mouse names are used for the genes. With the read ending 4 residues before the CDR3 end, the germline J gene is used to fill in that end. The chain combines TRBV13-2 with TRBJ2-4, with TRBD2 identical over 9 bases. The CDR3 length is 17 residues. V shed 0 bases and J 3 bases; nucleotides not matched to a gene: 8. CDR1 NNHNN and CDR2 SYGAGS come from the germline V gene (reference sequence). The CDR3 loop reads CASGDARTGVGQNTLYF. CDR3 bases read: TGTGCCAGCGGTGATGCTAGGACTGGGGTGGGACAAAAC.

There are a few counts of this clone. Gene names and germline match the mouse. The read falls 4 residues short of the CDR3 end, and the missing part is taken from the germline J gene. The chain couples TRBV5 to TRBJ2-2; D gene unclear. Trimming pared 0 bases from V and 0 bases from J, leaving 11 bases between. CDR1 and CDR2 (germline): LGHNA, YNLKQL (reference sequence). CDR3 length: 17 residues. The CDR3 bases that were read are TGTGCCAGCAGCCAAGAGGTCGCAGAATCAAACACCGGG. This codes for CASSQEVAESNTG. The whole CDR3 is CASSQEVAESNTGQLYF.

Note on this clone: Gene names and germline match the mouse. The read terminates 4 residues ahead of where the CDR3 ends, so the germline J gene completes it. The rearrangement uses TRBV5 and TRBJ1-2; a weak D match, TRBD1 (6 bases). In germline, CDR1 is LGHNA, CDR2 YNLKQL (reference sequence). CDR3 length equals 15 residues. Trimming cost V 0 bases and J 3 bases, with 11 bases left between them. This CDR3 reads CASSQDSGVDSDYTF. CDR3 bases read: TGTGCCAGCAGCCAAGATTCAGGGGTTGACTCC.

There are a few counts of this clone. Here the gene names and germline are mouse. Sequencing ends 4 residues short of the CDR3 end; the germline J gene provides the rest. The chain couples TRBV5 to TRBJ2-3, with D possibly being TRBD1 (5 bases). CDR1 and CDR2 from the germline V gene are LGHNA and YNLKQL (reference sequence). The germline V and J ends were trimmed by 1 base and 0 bases, with 8 bases remaining between them. The CDR3 length is 15 residues. The CDR3 loop reads CASSQAGYSAETLYF. The CDR3 DNA, read in part, is TGTGCCAGCAGCCAAGCAGGGTATAGTGCAGAA.